The 11 T cell receptor beta chains in this list originate from one sample, sequenced in a study of T cells after posttransplantation cyclophosphamide. Treatment was busulfan-fludarabine conditioning, a marrow graft, and cyclophosphamide on days +3 and +4. Clones were sequenced by immunoSEQ multiplex PCR, and TCRdb holds only the in-frame ones, with some missing. Seen here are some 10,000 clones, approximately 81% observed once, and the top ten hold 5.4%. The source was PBMCs, collected after allogeneic stem cell transplant with posttransplant cyclophosphamide. The receptors were gathered from a female patient between 50 and 59 years old who received an allogeneic stem cell transplant from a related donor, was CMV-positive, and had no GVHD. Some T cells may be transferred from the graft donor.

This sequence joins TRBV7-2 and TRBJ1-2; 7 nucleotides match TRBD1. From germline, CDR1 is SGHTA and CDR2 FQGNSA. There are 13 residues in the CDR3. V was clipped by 4 bases and J by 13 bases; unmatched bases: 12. The CDR3 nucleotides read TGTGCCAGCAGCTCACTACAGGGGTCGGCGAGCACCTTC. This encodes CASSSLQGSASTF.

This chain links TRBV15 with TRBJ1-5, with unresolved D. The CDR3 sequence is 15 residues long. Trimming took 5 bases from V and 2 from J, leaving 13 bases between them. Germline lookup yields CDR1 LNHNV and CDR2 YYDKDF (reference sequence). This chain's CDR3 is CATSETVEGNQPQHF. The DNA for the CDR3 is TGTGCCACCAGCGAGACGGTGGAGGGCAATCAGCCCCAGCATTTT.

This clone was detected only once. The junction departs from the called germline gene at one end, perhaps through a read error. This chain uses TRBV2 with TRBJ2-1; 10 nucleotides align to TRBD2. Germline CDR1 reads SNHLY; CDR2 reads FYNNEI. The CDR3 has 14 residues. Here the CDR3 reads CASREAGGPSEQFF. DNA of the CDR3: TGTGCCAGCAGGGAAGCGGGGGGGCCGTCTGAGCAGTTCTTC.

This sequence joins TRBV4-3 and TRBJ2-5; 10 positions agree with TRBD2. The CDR3 has 17 residues. Germline V lookup: CDR1 LGHNA, CDR2 YSLEER. Trimming cost V 0 bases and J 4 bases; bases outside gene matches: 8. The CDR3 DNA follows: TGCGCCAGCAGCCAAGACAGCGGGGGGGTGCGGATAGAGACCCAGTACTTC. Its protein product is CASSQDSGGVRIETQYF.

As DNA, the CDR3 is TGTGCCAGCAGCCCGCGGGACAGGGATCCCCAAGGGCAGTACTTC. This codes for CASSPRDRDPQGQYF. The chain links TRBV7-6 to TRBJ2-7; TRBD1 matches 9 bases. CDR1 and CDR2 from the germline V gene are SGHVS and FNYEAQ. Trimming removed 5 bases from V and 9 bases from J; junction bases left unmatched: 14. The CDR3 contains 15 residues.

This clone was counted a single time. The chain employs TRBV19 and TRBJ1-4, with 7 positions matching TRBD1. Per germline, CDR1 LNHDA and CDR2 SQIVND (reference sequence). The CDR3 consists of 16 residues. V lost 7 bases, J lost 8 bases, and 16 bases stayed unmatched. The CDR3 sequence is CASTPWDSKGTEKLFF. Written as DNA, the CDR3 is TGTGCCAGTACCCCCTGGGACAGCAAAGGAACCGAAAAACTGTTTTTT.

The chain joins TRBV6-1 to TRBJ1-1, with D unclear. This CDR3 spans 12 amino acids. Germline lookup yields CDR1 MNHNS and CDR2 SASEGT. V was shortened by 5 bases and J by 5 bases, with 9 bases between the two germline ends. The CDR3 here is CASSLTRTEAFF. The CDR3, as DNA: TGTGCCAGCAGTCTTACACGTACTGAAGCTTTCTTT.

The table lists this clone with a count of one. The rearrangement links TRBV29-1 to TRBJ1-4; 10 nucleotides line up with TRBD1. The CDR3 has 13 residues. The germline gives CDR1 SQVTM, CDR2 ANQGSEA. V was pared by 3 bases and J by 8 bases, with 3 bases of the junction left unmatched. The CDR3 spells CSVEGQGREKLFF. The DNA of the CDR3 is TGCAGCGTTGAGGGACAGGGGCGAGAAAAACTGTTTTTT.

This chain links TRBV7-8 with TRBJ2-1; unclear D gene. The CDR3 runs to 14 residues. From germline, CDR1 is SGHVS and CDR2 FQNEAQ. Trimming removed 2 bases at V and 6 bases at J, with 11 bases between. CDR3 amino acids: CASSLTPGSNEQFF. The DNA for the CDR3 is TGTGCCAGCAGCTTAACCCCAGGTAGCAATGAGCAGTTCTTC. The entire variable domain, with the rest obtained from reference TRBV7-8 and TRBJ2-1, is as follows: GAGVSQSPRYKVAKRGQDVALRCDPISGHVSLFWYQQALGQGPEFLTYFQNEAQLDKSGLPSDRFFAERPEGSVSTLKIQRTQQEDSAVYLCASSLTPGSNEQFFGPGTRLTVL.

The genes are TRBV2 and TRBJ2-5, with unresolved D. Trimming stripped 3 bases from V and 5 bases from J, with 7 bases between. The CDR3 consists of 12 residues. CDR1 SNHLY and CDR2 FYNNEI come from the germline V gene. The CDR3 region has the DNA TGTGCCAGCAGTGAGTACGGGGAGACCCAGTACTTC. Protein sequence: CASSEYGETQYF.

This chain links TRBV30 with TRBJ2-1; 7 nucleotides line up with TRBD1. V was pared by 4 bases and J by 4 bases, with 10 bases of the junction left unmatched. Germline V gene data show CDR1 as GTSNPN and CDR2 as SVGIG (reference sequence). CDR3 size: 15 residues. The DNA for the CDR3 is TGTGCCTGGATACCGACAGGGTGGAGGTACAATGAGCAGTTCTTC. Its protein is CAWIPTGWRYNEQFF.